This T cell receptor (beta chain) was identified during a study of human T cells and chemical hapten exposure. Study results and caveats: The presence of alopecia in the donors means their immune response may differ from healthy people's.

TCRdb used MiXCR to reprocess the RACE reads, holding one entry per CDR3 protein. The sample includes about 39,000 distinct CDR3 sequences, 12% seen only once; the top ten take 5.5% to 6.5%. Sample time point: pre-sensitization, week 0. Treatment meaning: therapeutic diphenylcyclopropenone sensitization with weekly scalp DPC. As regards this clonotype: What it binds is unknown.

Sequenced here: whole blood, sampled in connection with sensitization to the hapten diphenylcyclopropenone (DPC). The TCR sequence derives from a woman between 25 and 40 years old with alopecia areata. Some clones in this sample may be carry-over from other donors' samples.

The CDR3 spells CASIIGVSSYNEQFF. DNA of the CDR3: TGTGCCAGCATCATAGGGGTAAGCTCCTACAATGAGCAGTTCTTC. The V call is TRBV7-2, the J call TRBJ2-1; D is possibly TRBD1 (5 bases). The CDR3 is made up of 15 amino acids. Germline CDR1 is SGHTA and CDR2 is FQGNSA. Trimming shortened V by 7 bases and J by 0 bases, and 13 bases separated the two germline ends.